The T cell receptor beta chain under discussion was sequenced for a study of human T cells and chemical hapten exposure. Study information: Small pooled library volume differences mainly caused per-sample TCR yield variation. Study-wide findings and caveats: Following DPC sensitization, TCRs present above 1 in 1000 frequency showed no change. Expanded TCR sets contained significantly more large CDR3 similarity clusters than controls.

Time point denoted: patch test 3, about 24 weeks after DPC sensitization. The treatment here: therapeutic diphenylcyclopropenone sensitization with weekly scalp DPC. Germline CDR1 reads SQVTM; CDR2 reads ANQGSEA. The CDR3 loop spans 11 amino acids. V lost 3 bases and J lost 5, with 7 bases in between. About this clonotype itself: Its antigen is not identified.

TCRdb re-derived calls from the RACE reads in MiXCR, one entry per CDR3 protein. The sample includes more than 95,000 distinct CDR3 sequences, 30% to 35% of them seen just once. V usage is TRBV29-1 and J usage is TRBJ2-5; D is ambiguous. The origin of this receptor is a man between 35 and 55 years old with alopecia areata. Some clones in this sample may be carry-over from other donors' samples. The material was whole blood, obtained in connection with sensitization to the hapten diphenylcyclopropenone (DPC). The CDR3: CSVDFTETQYF. CDR3 bases: TGCAGCGTTGATTTCACGGAGACCCAGTACTTC.